This TCR beta chain is from a study of control samples from healthy donors and cancer patients. TCRdb's table, derived via immunoSEQ multiplex PCR, lists solely in-frame clones and lacks some. The repertoire holds roughly 80,000 clones, with 85% to 90% as singletons. The CDR3 sequence is 11 residues long. Between the trimmed V and J ends, which lost 6 bases and 6 bases, there was a span of 6 bases. Germline assignment: CDR1 KGHDR and CDR2 SFDVKD. What was sequenced was blood. The rearrangement links TRBV24-1 to TRBJ2-3, with D uncertain. This TCR came from a man aged 45 to 65 in good health. CDR3 sequence reads: CATSISDTQYF. The CDR3 nucleotides read TGTGCCACCAGTATTTCCGATACGCAGTATTTT.